Shown below are 17 T cell receptor beta chains from a single sample sequenced in a study of blood T cell repertoires in COVID-19. Using immunoSEQ multiplex PCR, the repertoire was profiled, and TCRdb retains in-frame clones only, with some absent. This table holds hundreds of thousands of clones, about nine tenths found once. The sequenced sample consisted of peripheral blood. These receptors all stem from a woman aged 25 to 39 with COVID-19, enrolled during active disease.

The V call is TRBV5-4, the J call TRBJ2-7, with D uncertain. The CDR3 is 14 residues long. The ends were cut back, 3 bases at V and 6 bases at J, with 16 bases in the middle. Germline V gene lookup returns CDR1 SGHNT and CDR2 YYREEE (reference sequence). CDR3 amino acids: CASSWRSPPGEQYF. The DNA for the CDR3 is TGTGCCAGCAGCTGGCGGTCCCCCCCCGGCGAGCAGTACTTC.

The chain carries TRBV5-4 and TRBJ2-5; 11 nucleotides align to TRBD2. Germline V CDR1 and CDR2: SGHNT, YYREEE (reference sequence). This CDR3 is built from 15 residues. Unmatched junction bases numbered 5, after V lost 5 bases and J lost 2 bases. Written as DNA, the CDR3 is TGTGCCAGCAGTGAGGGACTAGCGGTTCAAGAGACCCAGTACTTC. This encodes CASSEGLAVQETQYF.

This rearrangement joins TRBV7-9 to TRBJ2-1; perhaps TRBD2 as D (7 bases). This CDR3 region has 12 residues. Germline V lookup: CDR1 SEHNR, CDR2 FQNEAQ (reference sequence). V was cut by 4 bases and J by 9 bases, with 10 bases left in between. CDR3 nucleotides: TGTGCCAGCAGCTCGGGGGGCACTGAGCAGTTCTTC. Translated, it gives CASSSGGTEQFF.

V is TRBV28 and J is TRBJ2-2, with D maybe TRBD2 (5 bases). The CDR3 is made up of 13 amino acids. Germline assignment: CDR1 MDHEN and CDR2 SYDVKM. The V end was cut by 4 bases, the J end by 4 bases, with 7 bases between. CDR3 sequence: CASSSTSTGELFF. The CDR3 nucleotides are TGTGCCAGCAGTTCTACTAGCACCGGGGAGCTGTTTTTT.

The chain couples TRBV30 to TRBJ2-1, with TRBD2 identical over 15 bases. Germline trimming cut 2 bases from V and 8 bases from J; bases unmatched to any gene: 7. The CDR3 consists of 16 residues. In germline, CDR1 is GTSNPN, CDR2 SVGIG (reference sequence). The CDR3 is CAWSPGLAGGGDEQFF. DNA of the CDR3: TGTGCCTGGAGTCCCGGACTAGCGGGAGGGGGTGATGAGCAGTTCTTC. Full variable domain (outside the CDR3, taken from reference TRBV30 and TRBJ2-1): SQTIHQWPATLVQPVGSPLSLECTVEGTSNPNLYWYRQAAGRGLQLLFYSVGIGQISSEVPQNLSASRPQDRQFILSSKKLLLSDSGFYLCAWSPGLAGGGDEQFFGPGTRLTVL.

This clone was detected once. The chain couples TRBV29-1 to TRBJ1-4, with a possible D match to TRBD1 (5 bases). V dropped 6 bases and J dropped 8 bases, with 19 bases sitting between them. The CDR3 spans 14 residues. The germline V gene encodes CDR1 SQVTM and CDR2 ANQGSEA. The CDR3 here is CSVMLGGIKEKLFF. The CDR3 nucleotides read TGCAGCGTGATGCTTGGGGGGATCAAGGAAAAACTGTTTTTT.

Regarding this clone: This same CDR3 is encoded by further DNA sequences in the sample. The CDR3 is CASSPGQTYEQYF. In nucleotides, the CDR3 is TGTGCCAGCAGCCCGGGACAGACCTACGAGCAGTACTTC. The V and J genes are TRBV11-2 and TRBJ2-7, with 7 bases identical to TRBD1. CDR3 length: 13 residues. Unmatched junction bases numbered 3, after V lost 5 bases and J lost 2 bases. Germline V lookup: CDR1 SGHAT, CDR2 FQNNGV.

The chain recombines TRBV28 with TRBJ1-1; D ambiguous. V was shortened by 5 bases and J by 1 base, with 11 bases between the two germline ends. The CDR3 length is 14 residues. Germline V gene sequence: CDR1 MDHEN, CDR2 SYDVKM. The CDR3 here is CASSPSAGNTEAFF. CDR3 bases: TGTGCCAGCAGTCCCTCGGCGGGGAACACTGAAGCTTTCTTT. Drawing the rest from reference TRBV28 and TRBJ1-1, the complete variable domain is DVKVTQSSRYLVKRTGEKVFLECVQDMDHENMFWYRQDPGLGLRLIYFSYDVKMKEKGDIPEGYSVSREKKERFSLILESASTNQTSMYLCASSPSAGNTEAFFGQGTRLTVV.

The chain carries TRBV5-1 and TRBJ2-1; D gene ambiguous. Looked up from germline, CDR1 is SGHRS and CDR2 is YFSETQ. Trimming took off 0 bases at V and 5 bases at J, with 18 bases between the two ends. The CDR3 is 17 residues long. The CDR3 spells CASSLGAVRPWDNEQFF. CDR3 coding DNA: TGCGCCAGCAGCTTGGGTGCGGTGCGCCCGTGGGACAATGAGCAGTTCTTC. Variable domain in full (rest from reference TRBV5-1 and TRBJ2-1): KAGVTQTPRYLIKTRGQQVTLSCSPISGHRSVSWYQQTPGQGLQFLFEYFSETQRNKGNFPGRFSGRQFSNSRSEMNVSTLELGDSALYLCASSLGAVRPWDNEQFFGPGTRLTVL.

The rearrangement joins TRBV4-2 to TRBJ2-1, with 9 positions matching TRBD2. Germline V gene sequence: CDR1 LGHNA, CDR2 YNFKEQ. This CDR3 is built from 16 residues. V dropped 0 bases and J dropped 5; count of bases not matched to a gene: 5. This chain's CDR3 is CASSQDLAGSNNEQFF. The CDR3 region has the DNA TGTGCCAGCAGCCAAGACCTAGCGGGATCCAACAATGAGCAGTTCTTC.

The chain employs TRBV18 and TRBJ2-1, with a weak D call TRBD1 (5 bases). V was pared by 0 bases and J by 4 bases, with 10 bases between. CDR3 size: 15 residues. From germline, CDR1 is KGHSH and CDR2 LQKENI. The chain's CDR3 is CASSPPSQEYNEQFF. CDR3 nucleotides: TGTGCCAGCTCACCACCGTCACAGGAGTACAATGAGCAGTTCTTC. The full variable domain, completed using reference TRBV18 and TRBJ2-1, is NAGVMQNPRHLVRRRGQEARLRCSPMKGHSHVYWYRQLPEEGLKFMVYLQKENIIDESGMPKERFSAEFPKEGPSILRIQQVVRGDSAAYFCASSPPSQEYNEQFFGPGTRLTVL.

This clone has only a few counts. CDR3 in amino acids: CASSPGYTEAFF. CDR3 sequence (DNA): TGTGCCAGTAGCCCAGGTTACACTGAAGCTTTCTTT. The chain has TRBV19 and TRBJ1-1, with no clear D. V lost 6 bases and J 3 bases, leaving 8 bases between the germline ends. The CDR3 has 12 residues. Germline lookup yields CDR1 LNHDA and CDR2 SQIVND (reference sequence). Filled out from reference TRBV19 and TRBJ1-1, the complete variable domain reads DGGITQSPKYLFRKEGQNVTLSCEQNLNHDAMYWYRQDPGQGLRLIYYSQIVNDFQKGDIAEGYSVSREKKESFPLTVTSAQKNPTAFYLCASSPGYTEAFFGQGTRLTVV.

The rearrangement uses TRBV29-1 and TRBJ1-2, with TRBD1 matching over 9 bases. The germline V gene has CDR1 SQVTM and CDR2 ANQGSEA. This CDR3 spans 16 amino acids. The junction had 13 bases not matched to a gene; V was cut back by 4 bases and J by 4 bases. CDR3 loop: CSVGRDRERSIYGYTF. The CDR3 coding sequence is TGCAGCGTTGGTCGGGACAGGGAAAGAAGTATCTATGGCTACACCTTC.

The V gene is TRBV30, the J gene TRBJ1-5; TRBD1 agrees at 7 bases. Germline trimming cut 5 bases from V and 3 bases from J; bases unmatched to any gene: 7. The germline V gene has CDR1 GTSNPN and CDR2 SVGIG (reference sequence). The CDR3 extends over 14 amino acids. The CDR3 DNA reads TGTGCCTGGGGGGGGGACAGAACCAATCAGCCCCAGCATTTT. Protein product: CAWGGDRTNQPQHF.

The chain couples TRBV28 to TRBJ1-4; no reliable D call. The V end lost 3 bases, the J end lost 5 bases, and 10 bases lay between the germline ends. Germline CDR1 reads MDHEN; CDR2 reads SYDVKM. The CDR3 is 14 amino acids. As DNA, the CDR3 is TGTGCCAGCAGTTTGGTGGCCCCGAATGAAAAACTGTTTTTT. Its protein is CASSLVAPNEKLFF.

The chain couples TRBV5-3 to TRBJ1-1; 7 bases match TRBD1. TRBV5-3 is an ORF, with its function uncertain. V dropped 4 bases and J dropped 0; count of bases not matched to a gene: 12. The CDR3 extends over 17 amino acids. CDR3 DNA: TGTGCCAGAAGCATCAAGAAGGGACAGCGCATGAACACTGAAGCTTTCTTT. It codes for CARSIKKGQRMNTEAFF.

This clone was recorded only once. The V gene is TRBV6-5, the J gene TRBJ2-7, with D possibly matching TRBD2 (7 bases). The CDR3 has 16 amino acids. CDR1 MNHEY and CDR2 SVGAGI come from the germline V gene. Trimming pared 0 bases from V and 5 bases from J, leaving 17 bases between. CDR3 in amino acids: CASSYSGGPNRDEQYF. The CDR3 coding sequence is TGTGCCAGCAGTTACTCGGGGGGGCCCAATAGGGACGAGCAGTACTTC.